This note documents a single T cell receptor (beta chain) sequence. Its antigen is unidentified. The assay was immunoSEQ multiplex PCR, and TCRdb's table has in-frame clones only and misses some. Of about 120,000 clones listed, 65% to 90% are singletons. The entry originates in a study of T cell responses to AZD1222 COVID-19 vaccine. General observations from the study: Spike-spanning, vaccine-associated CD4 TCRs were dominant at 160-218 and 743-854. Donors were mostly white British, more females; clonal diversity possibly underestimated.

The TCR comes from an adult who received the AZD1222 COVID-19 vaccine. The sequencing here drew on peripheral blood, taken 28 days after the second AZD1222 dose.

This chain's CDR3 is CASNGPGVSEAFF. The CDR3 DNA is TGTGCCAGCAATGGTCCCGGTGTGTCTGAAGCTTTCTTT. This chain uses TRBV6-6 with TRBJ1-1; D ambiguous. The germline V gene encodes CDR1 MNHNY and CDR2 SVGAGI (reference sequence). This CDR3 is built from 13 residues. The ends were cut back, 7 bases at V and 6 bases at J, with 15 bases in the middle.